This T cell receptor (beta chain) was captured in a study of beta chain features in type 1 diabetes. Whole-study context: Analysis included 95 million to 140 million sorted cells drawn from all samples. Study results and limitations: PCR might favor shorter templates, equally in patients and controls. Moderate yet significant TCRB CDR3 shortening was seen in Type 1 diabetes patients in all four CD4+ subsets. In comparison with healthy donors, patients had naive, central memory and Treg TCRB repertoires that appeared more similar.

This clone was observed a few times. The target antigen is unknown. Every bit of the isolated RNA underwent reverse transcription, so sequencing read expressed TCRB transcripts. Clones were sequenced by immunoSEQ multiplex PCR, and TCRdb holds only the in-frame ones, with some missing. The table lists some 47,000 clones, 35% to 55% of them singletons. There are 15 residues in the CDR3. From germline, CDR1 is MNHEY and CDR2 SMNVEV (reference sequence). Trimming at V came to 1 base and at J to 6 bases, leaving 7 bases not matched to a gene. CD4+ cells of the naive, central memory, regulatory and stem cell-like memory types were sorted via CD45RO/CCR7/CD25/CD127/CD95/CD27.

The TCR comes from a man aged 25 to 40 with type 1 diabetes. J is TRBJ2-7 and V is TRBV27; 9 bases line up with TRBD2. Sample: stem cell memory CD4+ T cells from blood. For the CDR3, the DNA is TGTGCCAGCAGTTTATTGGGTAGCGGGAGAGGCGAGCAGTACTTC. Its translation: CASSLLGSGRGEQYF.